This TCR beta chain was sequenced in a study of T-cell reconstitution after alpha-beta-depleted transplantation in children. Whole-study results and caveats: It was newly produced T cells that mostly accounted for T-cell counts and diversity one year after transplant.

The TCRbeta library incorporated unique molecular identifiers. Each CDR3 protein gets one entry after TCRdb re-called the PCR reads with MiXCR. The repertoire includes fewer than 700,000 distinct CDR3 sequences, about 23% of them detected once, and 13% to 15% sits in the top ten. The V gene's germline CDR1 is DFQATT and CDR2 SNEGSKA (reference sequence). The CDR3 contains 13 residues. Losses at the gene ends were 3 bases for V and 2 bases for J; bases not matched to a gene: 3. A word on this clonotype: Its target is unknown.

This chain links TRBV20-1 with TRBJ2-7; 8 nucleotides align to TRBD2. Sequenced here: PBMCs, mostly from graft donor cells, sampled 360 days after TCRalphabeta/CD19-depleted stem cell transplant. This sequence was found in a boy less than two years old who had a stem cell transplant for acute myeloid leukemia, so the T cells may come from the graft donor. The DNA of the CDR3 is TGCAGTGCTAGGAACGGGGGGGCCTACGAGCAGTACTTC. Translated: CSARNGGAYEQYF.